The clone carrying this T cell receptor beta chain was recorded a few times. No antigen is known for it. The sample comes from a study of CD8 T cells in ankylosing spondylitis. General study points: The disease-linked clones had a CD8+ phenotype and low blood frequencies. According to the report, clones linked to the disease were significantly enriched in matched synovial fluid samples taken from ankylosing spondylitis patients. A motif in TCR beta, a set of under 10 highly homologous variants, appeared characteristic of ankylosing spondylitis blood.

A quantitative 5'-RACE method, one with molecular barcodes, was used to make TCR beta libraries. TCRdb reprocessed the 5' RACE reads via MiXCR and lists one record per CDR3 protein. The repertoire holds hundreds of thousands of distinct CDR3 sequences, with about 20% as singletons. Germline V gene data show CDR1 as SGHNT and CDR2 as YENEEA. J gave up 10 bases and V 5 bases, and 8 bases lay outside the gene matches. This CDR3 has 15 amino acids. J is TRBJ2-1 and V is TRBV11-3; 13 bases are a match to TRBD2. This clonotype was sampled from a female donor with ankylosing spondylitis or in good health (not recorded which). What was sequenced was blood, either unsorted or a sorted T cell fraction (not recorded which). CDR3 sequence reads: CASSVTSGRAGEQFF. As DNA, the CDR3 is TGTGCCAGCAGCGTTACTAGCGGGAGGGCCGGAGAGCAGTTCTTC.